Listed below are T cell receptor beta chains from one sample, sequenced in a study of blood T cell repertoires in COVID-19. The assay was immunoSEQ multiplex PCR, and TCRdb's table has in-frame clones only and misses some. The profile shows approximately 75,000 clones, 88% of them singletons. The material sequenced was peripheral blood. These receptors all come from a man in his forties or fifties with acute or convalescent COVID-19. The conserved cysteine and the conserved F or W are not part of the CDR3 here.

V gene	J gene	CDR3 protein
TRBV5-1	TRBJ1-1	ASSADRVGNTEAF
TRBV11-3	TRBJ2-1	ASSRGGGDYNEQF
TRBV19	TRBJ1-5	ASSEQEYSNQPQH
TRBV3-1/TRBV3-2	TRBJ2-3	ASSQGSVDTQY
TRBV6-1	TRBJ1-6	ASSEAETAPNSPLH
TRBV5-4	TRBJ2-7	ASSLGGGRTTYEQY
TRBV11-2	TRBJ2-5	ASSLARGVQETQY
TRBV6-2/TRBV6-3	TRBJ1-5	ASSKRQLLDQPQH
TRBV4-2	TRBJ2-2	ASSLAGGPSGELF
TRBV6-6	TRBJ1-1	ASSLGGATEAF
TRBV6-5	TRBJ1-1	ASSYQGSTEAF
TRBV6-5	TRBJ2-5	ASSYSGRETQY
TRBV4-2	TRBJ1-2	ASRRTENYGYT